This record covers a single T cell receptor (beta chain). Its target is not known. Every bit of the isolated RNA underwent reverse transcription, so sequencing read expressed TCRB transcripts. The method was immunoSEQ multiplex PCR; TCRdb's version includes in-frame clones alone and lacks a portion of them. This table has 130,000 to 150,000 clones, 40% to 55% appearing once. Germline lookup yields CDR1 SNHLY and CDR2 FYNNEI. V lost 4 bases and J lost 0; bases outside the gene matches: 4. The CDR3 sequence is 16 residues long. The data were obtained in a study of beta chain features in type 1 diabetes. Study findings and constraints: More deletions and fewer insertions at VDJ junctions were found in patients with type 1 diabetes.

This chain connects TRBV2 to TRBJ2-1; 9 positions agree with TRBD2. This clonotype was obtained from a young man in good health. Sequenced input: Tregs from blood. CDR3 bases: TGTGCCAGCAGTGTAGCGGGGGCCTACTCCTACAATGAGCAGTTCTTC. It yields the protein CASSVAGAYSYNEQFF.